These 10 T cell receptor beta chains were all obtained from the same sample, sequenced in a study of blood T cell repertoires in COVID-19. Some clones are missing from TCRdb's copy, which holds only in-frame ones; the method was immunoSEQ multiplex PCR. The repertoire holds some 56,000 clones, around four fifths seen once, with over 10% in the top ten. The sequencing input was peripheral blood. The origin of the receptors is a woman aged 80 or over with acute or convalescent COVID-19.

The chain has TRBV11-2 and TRBJ1-1, with 12 positions matching TRBD1. The CDR3 is 16 residues long. Germline CDR1 reads SGHAT; CDR2 reads FQNNGV. The trim removed 5 bases at V and 4 bases at J, leaving 8 bases unmatched. This CDR3 reads CASSPGQGAGSTEAFF. The CDR3 nucleotides are TGTGCCAGCAGCCCGGGACAGGGGGCTGGGAGCACTGAAGCTTTCTTT.

CDR3: CASSQGGGYTF. The CDR3, as DNA: TGTGCCAGCAGCCAAGGAGGTGGCTACACCTTC. The V gene is TRBV3-1 (or the pseudogene TRBV3-2), the J gene TRBJ1-2; D not resolved. Germline V gives CDR1 LGHDT, CDR2 YNNKEL (reference sequence). The CDR3 totals 11 residues. Trimming removed 1 base at V and 7 bases at J, with 4 bases between.

The chain carries TRBV12-3 or TRBV12-4 and TRBJ1-5; D gene ambiguous. The CDR3 sequence is 12 residues long. Between the trimmed V and J ends, which lost 3 bases and 6 bases, there was a span of 6 bases. As DNA, the CDR3 is TGTGCCAGCAGTTTGGGGAGTCAGCCCCAGCATTTT. The encoded protein is CASSLGSQPQHF.

A word on this clone: Other DNA sequences in the sample encode the same CDR3. The chain links TRBV6-5 to TRBJ2-7; TRBD1 matches at 8 bases. CDR3 length: 15 amino acids. Germline V gene data show CDR1 as MNHEY and CDR2 as SVGAGI. The trim removed 2 bases at V and 2 bases at J, leaving 5 bases unmatched. CDR3 sequence (DNA): TGTGCCAGCAGTTACGCCGGACAGGGAACCTACGAGCAGTACTTC. This gives the protein CASSYAGQGTYEQYF.

The chain employs TRBV6-5 and TRBJ1-4, with TRBD1 matching 8 bases. Germline values: CDR1 MNHEY, CDR2 SVGAGI. J gave up 7 bases and V 5 bases, and 6 bases lay outside the gene matches. The CDR3 has 14 residues. CDR3 residues: CASSLQGAGEKLFF. CDR3 nucleotides: TGTGCCAGCAGTCTCCAGGGGGCGGGTGAAAAACTGTTTTTT.

The chain combines TRBV5-1 with TRBJ1-2, with TRBD1 matching 11 bases. Germline V gene lookup returns CDR1 SGHRS and CDR2 YFSETQ. Losses at the gene ends were 4 bases for V and 8 bases for J; bases not matched to a gene: 7. This CDR3 comprises 14 residues. The CDR3 DNA is TGCGCCAGCAGCCCCCGGACAGGGGGCGAAGGCTACACCTTC. It encodes CASSPRTGGEGYTF.

This chain uses TRBV6-5 with TRBJ1-2; TRBD1 matches 9 bases. Germline CDR1 is MNHEY and CDR2 is SVGAGI. Trimming took 6 bases from V and 8 from J; bases not matched to a gene: 7. The CDR3 has 13 amino acids. The DNA of the CDR3 is TGTGCCAGCAGACCCGGGACAGGGTTCGGCTACACCTTC. Translating gives CASRPGTGFGYTF.

The chain joins TRBV5-6 to TRBJ1-2; D is ambiguous. This CDR3 is 14 amino acids long. V lost 0 bases and J lost 8, with 14 bases in between. In germline, CDR1 is SGHDT, CDR2 YYEEEE. Here the CDR3 reads CASSLVTAPGGYTF. CDR3 nucleotide sequence: TGTGCCAGCAGCTTGGTAACCGCGCCGGGAGGCTACACCTTC.

The chain combines TRBV21-1 with TRBJ1-1; the table's D call of TRBD1 was not tested on the DNA. TRBV21-1 is a recognized pseudogene. The CDR3 consists of 13 residues. This CDR3 is CASTGDMNTEAFF. As DNA, the CDR3 is TGTGCCAGCACAGGGGACATGAACACTGAAGCTTTCTTT.

This sequence joins TRBV29-1 and TRBJ1-2; TRBD1 agrees at 9 bases. In germline, CDR1 is SQVTM, CDR2 ANQGSEA. J gave up 6 bases and V 5 bases, and 1 base lay outside the gene matches. The CDR3 runs 11 residues. CDR3 DNA: TGCAGCGTTAGGACAGGGGATGGCTACACCTTC. It specifies CSVRTGDGYTF.